What follows describes a single T cell receptor (beta chain). Its specificity is unknown. The CDR3 has 16 amino acids. CDR1 and CDR2 from the germline V gene are DFQATT and SNEGSKA (reference sequence). These data originate in a study of type 1 and type 2 diabetes patients. As for the study in general: CD4+ or CD8+ T cells were positively selected from PBMCs with microbeads. Findings and limits, study-wide: In CD4+ and CD8+ T cells, type 2 diabetes diversity exceeded type 1.

PCR was run on genomic DNA. The TCR beta CDR3 region was amplified using 30 forward and 13 reverse primers. TCRdb re-called the multiplex PCR reads with MiXCR, one entry per CDR3 protein. This sample has about 290,000 distinct CDR3 sequences, with roughly 50% found just once. The receptor was derived from a man between 18 and 35 years old with type 2 diabetes. Specimen: peripheral blood mononuclear cells (PBMCs). V is TRBV20-1 and J is TRBJ2-5, with D unclear. The DNA matches TRBJ2-1 better at its end, which makes the J call doubtful. The CDR3 region is CSARAERLGINYEQFF. In DNA form, the CDR3 reads TGCAGTGCTAGAGCGGAAAGGCTAGGTATAAATTATGAGCAGTTCTTC.